What follows are 32 T cell receptor beta chains derived from one specimen sequenced in a study of blood T cell repertoires in COVID-19. Produced via immunoSEQ multiplex PCR; TCRdb's table is partial and in-frame only. The table lists roughly 230,000 clones, 65% to 85% of them singletons. The sequenced sample was peripheral blood. The receptor set was obtained from a man aged 35-49 years with acute or convalescent COVID-19.

The CDR3 DNA reads TGTGCCAGCAGCGTAGATATAGCAGATTACAATGAGCAGTTCTTC. This sequence encodes CASSVDIADYNEQFF. J is TRBJ2-1 and V is TRBV9; no reliable D call. The V gene lost 0 bases and the J gene lost 4 bases, with 11 bases spanning the gap. The CDR3 is 15 amino acids. Germline V gene sequence: CDR1 SGDLS, CDR2 YYNGEE.

CDR3 amino acids: CASTPAGGGQPQHF. The CDR3 bases are TGTGCCAGTACTCCCGCGGGGGGCGGACAGCCCCAGCATTTT. The V call is TRBV19, the J call TRBJ1-5, with a weak D call TRBD1 (6 bases). V lost 7 bases and J lost 7, with 17 bases in between. CDR1 and CDR2 from the germline V gene are LNHDA and SQIVND (reference sequence). There are 14 residues in the CDR3.

The V gene is TRBV16, the J gene TRBJ1-5, with D unclear. V was pared by 1 base and J by 3 bases, with 10 bases between. The germline V gene encodes CDR1 KGHSY and CDR2 FQNENV. There are 15 residues in the CDR3. The chain's CDR3 is CASSQFRDFNQPQHF. The CDR3 bases are TGTGCCAGCAGCCAATTTCGGGATTTCAATCAGCCCCAGCATTTT.

This sequence joins TRBV6-5 and TRBJ1-5, with 7 bases lining up with TRBD1. The V gene end was trimmed by 5 bases and the J gene end by 3 bases; junction bases not matched to a gene: 4. Germline V gene lookup returns CDR1 MNHEY and CDR2 SVGAGI. The CDR3 is 14 amino acids. In DNA, the CDR3 is TGTGCCAGCAGTACAGGGGTCTACAATCAGCCCCAGCATTTT. Translation: CASSTGVYNQPQHF.

The gene calls are TRBV11-2 and TRBJ1-1, with unresolved D. V gave up 2 bases and J gave up 5 bases, with 12 bases separating them. Germline V CDR1 and CDR2: SGHAT, FQNNGV. The CDR3 spans 14 residues. CDR3 sequence (DNA): TGTGCCAGCAGCTTATCTCCAGGCCTGACTGAAGCTTTCTTT. This gives the protein CASSLSPGLTEAFF.

This chain connects TRBV19 to TRBJ2-2; 9 positions agree with TRBD1. V shed 10 bases and J 3 bases; nucleotides not matched to a gene: 3. The CDR3 is 13 residues long. CDR1 is LNHDA, CDR2 SQIVND, per germline (reference sequence). As DNA, the CDR3 is TGTGCCACCGGACAGGGGTACACCGGGGAGCTGTTTTTT. Its translation: CATGQGYTGELFF.

This chain links TRBV27 with TRBJ1-6; D is perhaps TRBD1 (6 bases). Germline V lookup: CDR1 MNHEY, CDR2 SMNVEV (reference sequence). This CDR3 comprises 13 residues. V was shortened by 10 bases and J by 7 bases, with 14 bases between the two germline ends. CDR3: CATSQGSNSPLHF. CDR3 nucleotide sequence: TGTGCCACCTCACAGGGCTCCAATTCACCCCTCCACTTT.

V usage is TRBV20-1 and J usage is TRBJ2-2, with 8 bases identical to TRBD1. CDR3 length: 15 amino acids. The trim removed 3 bases at V and 5 bases at J, leaving 8 bases unmatched. Germline assignment: CDR1 DFQATT and CDR2 SNEGSKA (reference sequence). CDR3 coding DNA: TGCAGTGCTAGTAGACAGGGGTCGGATACCGGGGAGCTGTTTTTT. It encodes CSASRQGSDTGELFF.

The chain carries TRBV10-3 and TRBJ2-2, with 8 bases aligning to TRBD2. The CDR3 spans 15 residues. From germline, CDR1 is ENHRY and CDR2 SYGVKD. Trimming removed 3 bases from V and 4 bases from J; junction bases left unmatched: 4. The CDR3 loop is CAISESGSTTGELFF. CDR3 bases: TGTGCCATCAGTGAAAGCGGGAGTACCACCGGGGAGCTGTTTTTT.

The chain recombines TRBV10-3 with TRBJ2-1; D unclear. The V end lost 7 bases, the J end lost 7 bases, and 8 bases lay between the germline ends. The length of the CDR3 is 11 residues. CDR1 and CDR2 (germline): ENHRY, SYGVKD. The CDR3, as DNA: TGTGCCATCACCTACTTAAATGAGCAGTTCTTC. It codes for CAITYLNEQFF.

This clone has a single count. V and J are TRBV6-1 and TRBJ2-3; the match to TRBD2 covers 7 bases. J gave up 4 bases and V 2 bases, and 9 bases lay outside the gene matches. Germline CDR1 is MNHNS and CDR2 is SASEGT. This CDR3 comprises 16 residues. The CDR3 nucleotides are TGTGCCAGCAGTGAACGCGGCGGTGGGGGGGCAGATACGCAGTATTTT. Translating gives CASSERGGGGADTQYF.

The rearrangement links TRBV7-6 to TRBJ2-1, with D possibly being TRBD2 (7 bases). V was cut by 7 bases and J by 1 base, with 17 bases left in between. Germline CDR1 and CDR2: SGHVS and FNYEAQ. CDR3 size: 16 residues. CDR3 in amino acids: CASILLGGGSYNEQFF. The CDR3 nucleotides read TGTGCCAGCATCCTGCTAGGGGGAGGGTCCTACAATGAGCAGTTCTTC.

To note about this clone: The same CDR3 can be traced to other DNA sequences in this sample. The chain is built from TRBV5-1 and TRBJ2-5; TRBD1 matches at 8 bases. This CDR3 has 13 amino acids. Germline CDR1 is SGHRS and CDR2 is YFSETQ. After removal of 4 bases from V and 4 bases from J, the junction contained 3 bases not matched to a gene. The CDR3 sequence: CASSLTGGETQYF. The CDR3 DNA is TGCGCCAGCAGCCTAACAGGGGGAGAGACCCAGTACTTC. Using reference TRBV5-1 and TRBJ2-5 for the parts outside the CDR3, the full variable domain is KAGVTQTPRYLIKTRGQQVTLSCSPISGHRSVSWYQQTPGQGLQFLFEYFSETQRNKGNFPGRFSGRQFSNSRSEMNVSTLELGDSALYLCASSLTGGETQYFGPGTRLLVL.

The J gene is TRBJ2-7, the V gene TRBV7-6; 8 bases are a match to TRBD1. Losses at the gene ends were 2 bases for V and 5 bases for J; bases not matched to a gene: 5. The germline V gene encodes CDR1 SGHVS and CDR2 FNYEAQ. The CDR3 runs to 14 residues. CDR3 in DNA: TGTGCCAGCAGCTTAACGACAGGGGTAAACGAGCAGTACTTC. Translated, it gives CASSLTTGVNEQYF.

DNA of the CDR3: TGTGCCTGGAGTGTAGTGTCGGGGTCTGGAAACACCATATATTTT. It encodes CAWSVVSGSGNTIYF. The chain is built from TRBV30 and TRBJ1-3; unclear D gene. In germline, CDR1 is GTSNPN, CDR2 SVGIG (reference sequence). V was shortened by 0 bases and J by 1 base, with 10 bases between the two germline ends. The CDR3 runs 15 residues. Filled out from reference TRBV30 and TRBJ1-3, the complete variable domain reads SQTIHQWPATLVQPVGSPLSLECTVEGTSNPNLYWYRQAAGRGLQLLFYSVGIGQISSEVPQNLSASRPQDRQFILSSKKLLLSDSGFYLCAWSVVSGSGNTIYFGEGSWLTVV.

This CDR3 is CATSRALTDYLYGYTF. As DNA, the CDR3 is TGTGCCACCAGCAGAGCCCTAACCGATTACCTCTATGGCTACACCTTC. The chain is built from TRBV15 and TRBJ1-2; D gene unclear. Trimming stripped 1 base from V and 4 bases from J, with 16 bases between. In germline, CDR1 is LNHNV, CDR2 YYDKDF (reference sequence). The CDR3 spans 16 residues.

CDR3: CASSLNRPGNYGYTF. The CDR3 DNA reads as TGCGCCAGCAGCCTAAACCGCCCGGGGAACTATGGCTACACCTTC. This rearrangement joins TRBV4-1 to TRBJ1-2; unclear D gene. Trimming removed 4 bases from V and 2 bases from J, with 14 bases in between. CDR1 and CDR2 (germline): MGHRA, YSYEKL. This CDR3 has 15 residues.

As regards this clone: Other DNA sequences from this sample encode an identical CDR3 as well. The chain is built from TRBV6-5 and TRBJ1-1, with TRBD1 matching over 9 bases. Germline V gene data show CDR1 as MNHEY and CDR2 as SVGAGI. This CDR3 comprises 14 residues. V lost 5 bases to trimming and J lost 3 bases; unmatched junction nucleotides: 4. CDR3 sequence (DNA): TGTGCCAGCAGTAAACAGGGGGCGCACACTGAAGCTTTCTTT. Amino acid sequence: CASSKQGAHTEAFF.

The chain has TRBV15 and TRBJ2-1; the match to TRBD1 covers 12 bases. V shed 2 bases, J shed 10 bases, and the junction held 9 bases outside the gene matches. The CDR3 consists of 16 residues. Looked up from germline, CDR1 is LNHNV and CDR2 is YYDKDF (reference sequence). The CDR3 region has the DNA TGTGCCACCAGCAGAACAGGTGGGACAGGGGGCCAGGAGCAGTTCTTC. Amino acids: CATSRTGGTGGQEQFF.

The rearrangement joins TRBV7-9 to TRBJ2-1, with 7 nucleotides matching TRBD1. V lost 10 bases, J lost 7 bases, and 13 bases stayed unmatched. CDR1 SEHNR and CDR2 FQNEAQ come from the germline V gene (reference sequence). The CDR3 extends over 14 amino acids. As DNA, the CDR3 is TGTGCCATAGGCCCCGGGACAGCACGAAATGAGCAGTTCTTC. As protein: CAIGPGTARNEQFF. Filled out from reference TRBV7-9 and TRBJ2-1, the complete variable domain reads DTGVSQNPRHKITKRGQNVTFRCDPISEHNRLYWYRQTLGQGPEFLTYFQNEAQLEKSRLLSDRFSAERPKGSFSTLEIQRTEQGDSAMYLCAIGPGTARNEQFFGPGTRLTVL.

The V gene is TRBV7-9, the J gene TRBJ1-1, with D tentatively TRBD1 (6 bases). V was clipped by 2 bases and J by 2 bases, with 12 bases between them. Germline V lookup: CDR1 SEHNR, CDR2 FQNEAQ (reference sequence). This CDR3 has 15 amino acids. The CDR3 nucleotides read TGTGCCAGCAGCTTACGCCGGACAGCTAACACTGAAGCTTTCTTT. This translates into CASSLRRTANTEAFF.

The gene calls are TRBV5-1 and TRBJ1-2; D uncertain. Per germline, CDR1 SGHRS and CDR2 YFSETQ. Trimming cost V 2 bases and J 6 bases, with 11 bases left between them. The CDR3 consists of 13 residues. The CDR3 DNA reads TGCGCCAGCAGCTTCCGGGTTTCGGATGGCTACACCTTC. It specifies CASSFRVSDGYTF. The whole variable domain, filled in from reference TRBV5-1 and TRBJ1-2, reads KAGVTQTPRYLIKTRGQQVTLSCSPISGHRSVSWYQQTPGQGLQFLFEYFSETQRNKGNFPGRFSGRQFSNSRSEMNVSTLELGDSALYLCASSFRVSDGYTFGSGTRLTVV.

Points on this clone: A much more abundant neighbour one base away suggests this may be a read error. The sample holds other DNA sequences that translate to the same CDR3. The chain recombines TRBV27 with TRBJ2-7; a weak D match, TRBD2 (6 bases). Looked up from germline, CDR1 is MNHEY and CDR2 is SMNVEV (reference sequence). The CDR3 is 14 amino acids. The CDR3 DNA sequence: TGTGCTAGCAGTTTTACGGGGGACTCCTACGAGCAGTACTTC. Protein: CASSFTGDSYEQYF.

This chain links TRBV7-9 with TRBJ2-3, with 9 bases aligning to TRBD1. Germline CDR1 reads SEHNR; CDR2 reads FQNEAQ (reference sequence). The V gene end was trimmed by 5 bases and the J gene end by 0 bases; junction bases not matched to a gene: 9. The CDR3 loop spans 17 amino acids. This chain's CDR3 is CASSPGQGLGSTDTQYF. CDR3 sequence (DNA): TGTGCCAGCAGCCCGGGACAGGGTTTGGGTAGCACAGATACGCAGTATTTT.

Worth noting for this clone: Other DNA sequences in this sample translate to the same CDR3. The J gene is TRBJ1-5, the V gene TRBV12-3 or TRBV12-4; D is possibly TRBD1 (5 bases). The V and J ends lost 6 bases and 0 bases respectively, with 6 bases between them. The CDR3 loop spans 13 amino acids. CDR3 sequence: CASRQGSNQPQHF. For the CDR3, the DNA is TGTGCCAGCAGGCAGGGTAGCAATCAGCCCCAGCATTTT.

V is TRBV6-5 and J is TRBJ2-5; the match to TRBD1 covers 7 bases. CDR1 MNHEY and CDR2 SVGAGI come from the germline V gene. This CDR3 has 15 amino acids. Unmatched junction bases numbered 9, after V lost 8 bases and J lost 0 bases. The CDR3 here is CASSRSTGNQETQYF. CDR3 sequence (DNA): TGTGCCAGCTCAAGGTCGACAGGGAACCAAGAGACCCAGTACTTC.

In DNA form, the CDR3 reads TGTGCCAGCAGTTTAAGGGCAGGCAGGGGGTACGACGAGCAGTACTTC. Amino acid sequence: CASSLRAGRGYDEQYF. The genes are TRBV27 and TRBJ2-7; the match to TRBD1 covers 7 bases. Trimming at V came to 2 bases and at J to 5 bases, leaving 12 bases not matched to a gene. The CDR3 runs 16 residues. Germline V gene sequence: CDR1 MNHEY, CDR2 SMNVEV (reference sequence).

The gene calls are TRBV7-2 and TRBJ2-5; 7 bases are a match to TRBD2. Per germline, CDR1 SGHTA and CDR2 FQGNSA. Trimming took 6 bases from V and 5 from J; bases not matched to a gene: 15. The CDR3 sequence is 16 residues long. The CDR3 loop reads CASRPGVAGLGETQYF. The CDR3 bases are TGTGCCAGCAGGCCAGGAGTAGCGGGCCTTGGGGAGACCCAGTACTTC.

In its sample, this clone was seen a few times. V usage is TRBV6-1 and J usage is TRBJ1-5; D is ambiguous. Trimming removed 2 bases from V and 15 bases from J, with 11 bases in between. Germline values: CDR1 MNHNS, CDR2 SASEGT. CDR3 length: 11 amino acids. The CDR3 protein is CASSESRVRHF. In DNA form, the CDR3 reads TGTGCCAGCAGTGAATCCCGTGTTCGGCATTTT.

The genes are TRBV5-1 and TRBJ2-1; 8 bases align to TRBD2. Germline V gene lookup returns CDR1 SGHRS and CDR2 YFSETQ. Losses at the gene ends were 2 bases for V and 2 bases for J; bases not matched to a gene: 6. The CDR3 is made up of 16 amino acids. This CDR3 reads CASSFRTSFTYNEQFF. DNA for the CDR3: TGCGCCAGCAGCTTTCGGACTAGCTTCACCTACAATGAGCAGTTCTTC.

The rearrangement joins TRBV9 to TRBJ1-1, with 9 bases that match TRBD1. The V gene's germline CDR1 is SGDLS and CDR2 YYNGEE. This CDR3 contains 13 residues. With 3 bases clipped from V and 5 bases from J, the junction kept 2 bases outside the gene matches. The CDR3 reads CASSGQGDTEAFF. The CDR3 DNA sequence: TGTGCCAGCAGCGGACAGGGGGATACTGAAGCTTTCTTT.

V gene TRBV6-5 combines with J gene TRBJ2-3, with 11 bases matching TRBD2. This CDR3 spans 15 amino acids. Germline lookup yields CDR1 MNHEY and CDR2 SVGAGI. V lost 0 bases and J lost 6; bases outside the gene matches: 2. The CDR3 loop is CASSYSPSGRDTQYF. CDR3 DNA: TGTGCCAGCAGTTACTCCCCTAGCGGGAGGGATACGCAGTATTTT.